Below, one TCR beta chain is given with its context. CDR1 is ENHRY, CDR2 SYGVKD, per germline. The CDR3 totals 14 residues. Trimming cost V 3 bases and J 7 bases; bases outside gene matches: 4. This specimen belongs to a study of identical twins. Via MiXCR, TCRdb re-called the 5' RACE reads, giving one row per CDR3 protein. The repertoire holds approximately 260,000 distinct CDR3 sequences, about 9% seen once, with 2.5% to 3.5% in the top ten. The same data also contributed to another study, on yellow fever vaccine responses in identical twins.

This TCR was recovered from a woman aged 18-30 years in good health. The V gene is TRBV10-3, the J gene TRBJ2-1, with TRBD2 matching over 9 bases. Sequenced sample: CD8+ T cells sorted from blood. The CDR3 DNA reads as TGTGCCATCAGTGACTGGACTAGCGAGAATGAGCAGTTCTTC. Protein: CAISDWTSENEQFF.